The 5 T cell receptor beta chains listed next were all sequenced from one sample in a study of early stage breast cancer tumors. The method was immunoSEQ multiplex PCR; TCRdb's version includes in-frame clones alone and lacks a portion of them. The table lists fewer than 30,000 clones, less than 85% of them singletons. The sequenced material came from blood. These receptors were collected from a person in their sixties with breast cancer.

This chain links TRBV14 with TRBJ2-3; the D gene is possibly TRBD2 (6 bases). The CDR3 runs 14 residues. The V and J ends lost 2 bases and 8 bases respectively, with 14 bases between them. CDR1 and CDR2 (germline): SGHDN, FVKESK. This CDR3 is CASSQTGVPSTQYF. CDR3 nucleotides: TGTGCCAGCAGCCAAACGGGAGTGCCTTCTACGCAGTATTTT.

The gene calls are TRBV10-3 and TRBJ1-1; no reliable D call. The germline CDR1 and CDR2 sequences are ENHRY and SYGVKD. Deletions cut 6 bases from V and 5 bases from J, with 16 bases between. This CDR3 has 14 residues. The CDR3 here is CAISPSGGRTEAFF. CDR3 in DNA: TGTGCCATCAGCCCCTCCGGAGGGAGGACTGAAGCTTTCTTT.

The chain has TRBV30 and TRBJ1-1; D is possibly TRBD1 (5 bases). Germline assignment: CDR1 GTSNPN and CDR2 SVGIG (reference sequence). Trimming pared 7 bases from V and 3 bases from J, leaving 15 bases between. The CDR3 is made up of 13 amino acids. In DNA, the CDR3 is TGTGCCTTGGGGAGGGGATCGGACACTGAAGCTTTCTTT. Its protein product is CALGRGSDTEAFF.

The CDR3 DNA follows: TGCAGCGTTGTACAGGGTGATTATGGCTACACCTTC. Its translation is CSVVQGDYGYTF. This rearrangement joins TRBV29-1 to TRBJ1-2, with D perhaps TRBD1 (6 bases). CDR3 length: 12 amino acids. V was cut by 4 bases and J by 5 bases, with 11 bases left in between. Germline CDR1 is SQVTM and CDR2 is ANQGSEA.

The V and J genes are TRBV30 and TRBJ2-5; tentatively, D is TRBD1 (6 bases). This CDR3 is 15 amino acids long. Trimming removed 2 bases from V and 5 bases from J, with 18 bases in between. The germline CDR1 and CDR2 sequences are GTSNPN and SVGIG (reference sequence). In DNA, the CDR3 is TGTGCCTGGAGTAATCTACAGGGCCGTTGGGAGACCCAGTACTTC. Translating it yields CAWSNLQGRWETQYF.